The following is a T cell receptor beta chain sequence with its context. Its antigen is as yet unknown. The data belong to a study of T cell responses to AZD1222 COVID-19 vaccine. General study points: Only five to seven individuals given AZD1222 were seropositive at baseline. Clonal diversity was possibly underestimated, and the donors were mostly white British, with more females.

Sequencing was performed with immunoSEQ multiplex PCR; in TCRdb, only in-frame clones are kept and a portion is missing. The sample shows approximately 94,000 clones, approximately 91% of them seen only once. The CDR3 consists of 14 residues. Trimming took 0 bases from V and 4 from J, leaving 10 bases between them. Germline V lookup: CDR1 SGHDT, CDR2 YYEEEE. The V gene is TRBV5-6, the J gene TRBJ1-2, with D maybe TRBD1 (5 bases). Sample: peripheral blood, taken on day 0 of AZD1222 vaccination. This TCR derives from an adult in good health. The CDR3 sequence: CASSLVGDLYGYTF. Written as DNA, the CDR3 is TGTGCCAGCAGCTTGGTTGGGGACCTCTATGGCTACACCTTC.